The 20 T cell receptor beta chains in this list originate from one sample, sequenced in a study of CD8 T cells in Susac syndrome. RNA totalling about 0.45 to 1 ug underwent reverse transcription with random hexamers. One entry per CDR3 protein, called by TCRdb with MiXCR from the immunoSEQ multiplex PCR reads. The table has some 300,000 distinct CDR3 sequences, around 89% seen once. Material: CD8+ T cells from PBMCs. All receptors come from a human donor with multiple sclerosis.

This clonotype was counted a single time. The CDR3 sequence is CSARDPGTGDYEQYF. For the CDR3, the DNA is TGCAGTGCTAGAGACCCCGGGACAGGGGACTACGAGCAGTACTTC. The V call is TRBV20-1, the J call TRBJ2-7, with TRBD1 matching 10 bases. CDR1 and CDR2 from the germline V gene are DFQATT and SNEGSKA (reference sequence). The CDR3 extends over 15 amino acids. The ends lost 0 bases at V and 3 bases at J; junction bases unmatched: 5.

The chain has TRBV27 and TRBJ2-3; D call uncertain. Germline CDR1 MNHEY, CDR2 SMNVEV (reference sequence). V shed 7 bases and J shed 0 bases, with 17 bases lying between them. CDR3 length equals 16 residues. The chain's CDR3 is CASTNLGFGSTDTQYF. The DNA for the CDR3 is TGTGCCAGCACTAACCTTGGATTCGGTAGCACAGATACGCAGTATTTT.

The genes are TRBV9 and TRBJ2-2, with 9 bases matching TRBD2. The CDR3 is made up of 17 amino acids. Trimming at V came to 2 bases and at J to 0 bases, leaving 5 bases not matched to a gene. Per the germline V gene, CDR1 is SGDLS and CDR2 is YYNGEE. As DNA, the CDR3 is TGTGCCAGCAGCGTTAGGCTAGCGGGGTCGAACACCGGGGAGCTGTTTTTT. Its protein is CASSVRLAGSNTGELFF. Variable domain in full (rest from reference TRBV9 and TRBJ2-2): DSGVTQTPKHLITATGQRVTLRCSPRSGDLSVYWYQQSLDQGLQFLIQYYNGEERAKGNILERFSAQQFPDLHSELNLSSLELGDSALYFCASSVRLAGSNTGELFFGEGSRLTVL.

The chain uses TRBV6-5 and TRBJ2-7, with 8 positions matching TRBD1. The J segment lost 7 bases and the V segment lost 0 bases, leaving 8 bases of the junction unmatched. The CDR3 is made up of 15 amino acids. Germline V gives CDR1 MNHEY, CDR2 SVGAGI. CDR3 sequence reads: CASSYSIGQGVEQYF. CDR3 DNA sequence: TGTGCCAGCAGTTACTCTATAGGACAGGGAGTAGAGCAGTACTTC.

This rearrangement joins TRBV7-9 to TRBJ2-5, with D unclear. The germline gives CDR1 SEHNR, CDR2 FQNEAQ (reference sequence). The CDR3 runs 14 residues. The V end lost 5 bases, the J end lost 1 base, and 11 bases lay between the germline ends. The CDR3 region has the DNA TGTGCCAGCAGCGTCCGACTGGGCCAAGAGACCCAGTACTTC. Translation: CASSVRLGQETQYF.

This clonotype was observed a few times. V gene TRBV27 combines with J gene TRBJ2-7, with no clear D. There are 14 residues in the CDR3. Germline V gene lookup returns CDR1 MNHEY and CDR2 SMNVEV (reference sequence). Trimming cost V 3 bases and J 0 bases, with 9 bases left between them. CDR3 sequence: CASSFVTNSYEQYF. The CDR3 nucleotides read TGTGCCAGCAGTTTCGTCACTAACTCCTACGAGCAGTACTTC.

V usage is TRBV30 and J usage is TRBJ2-7, with 7 nucleotides matching TRBD1. Trimming at V came to 6 bases and at J to 3 bases, leaving 8 bases not matched to a gene. This CDR3 has 13 residues. Germline V gene data show CDR1 as GTSNPN and CDR2 as SVGIG (reference sequence). Written as DNA, the CDR3 is TGTGCCTGCGACAGGGAAGGGTTCTACGAGCAGTACTTC. Amino acid sequence: CACDREGFYEQYF.

V usage is TRBV6-5 and J usage is TRBJ2-1, with 8 positions matching TRBD2. From germline, CDR1 is MNHEY and CDR2 SVGAGI. V lost 4 bases, J lost 7 bases, and 12 bases stayed unmatched. This CDR3 has 16 residues. The CDR3 sequence is CASSSYSGEGINEQFF. The CDR3 DNA reads TGTGCCAGCAGTTCCTATAGCGGGGAGGGAATAAATGAGCAGTTCTTC.

The J gene is TRBJ1-5, the V gene TRBV27; D is unresolved. The CDR3 contains 12 residues. Trimming cost V 3 bases and J 5 bases, with 5 bases left between them. Germline V gene lookup returns CDR1 MNHEY and CDR2 SMNVEV (reference sequence). The CDR3 region has the DNA TGTGCCAGCAGTTTCCTGGATCAGCCCCAGCATTTT. Translation: CASSFLDQPQHF.

The chain employs TRBV19 and TRBJ2-7, with D perhaps TRBD1 or TRBD2 (5 bases each). Per germline, CDR1 LNHDA and CDR2 SQIVND (reference sequence). This CDR3 spans 13 amino acids. Trimming shortened V by 5 bases and J by 3 bases, and 11 bases separated the two germline ends. The CDR3 region is CASSGTGRYEQYF. The CDR3 bases are TGTGCCAGTAGTGGGACGGGGCGCTACGAGCAGTACTTC.

The count of this clonotype is one. The rearrangement uses TRBV28 and TRBJ2-7, with D unclear. The germline V gene encodes CDR1 MDHEN and CDR2 SYDVKM. The CDR3 runs 13 residues. V shed 3 bases and J shed 3 bases, with 9 bases lying between them. CDR3 loop: CASSFVNYYEQYF. In DNA, the CDR3 is TGTGCCAGCAGTTTTGTCAACTACTACGAGCAGTACTTC.

The chain recombines TRBV19 with TRBJ1-5; no firm D call. V dropped 8 bases and J dropped 1 base, with 6 bases sitting between them. The CDR3 contains 12 residues. Looked up from germline, CDR1 is LNHDA and CDR2 is SQIVND (reference sequence). CDR3 nucleotides: TGTGCCAGTTTGGGCAGCAATCAGCCCCAGCATTTT. Its translation is CASLGSNQPQHF.

The rearrangement joins TRBV11-1 to TRBJ2-3; no firm D call. Deletions cut 2 bases from V and 2 bases from J, with 11 bases between. The CDR3 sequence is 15 residues long. Germline lookup yields CDR1 SGHAT and CDR2 FQDESV (reference sequence). CDR3 loop: CASSLNFRTTDTQYF. CDR3 bases: TGTGCCAGCAGCTTAAATTTCCGGACCACAGATACGCAGTATTTT.

The chain has TRBV27 and TRBJ1-2; tentatively, D is TRBD1 (5 bases). There are 14 residues in the CDR3. Germline assignment: CDR1 MNHEY and CDR2 SMNVEV (reference sequence). Trimming removed 3 bases at V and 8 bases at J, with 16 bases between. The CDR3 loop is CASSFTPGSMGYTF. The CDR3 DNA reads TGTGCCAGCAGTTTTACCCCAGGGAGCATGGGCTACACCTTC.

The V call is TRBV28, the J call TRBJ2-7; D is uncertain. V was trimmed by 6 bases and J by 6 bases, leaving 9 bases between them. The CDR3 is 11 amino acids. The germline gives CDR1 MDHEN, CDR2 SYDVKM. The CDR3 nucleotides read TGTGCCAGCAGCCCTCAGTCCGAGCAGTACTTC. Encoded protein: CASSPQSEQYF.

The rearrangement joins TRBV13 to TRBJ2-6; D not certain. V dropped 10 bases and J dropped 0 bases, with 16 bases sitting between them. Germline V lookup: CDR1 PRHDT, CDR2 FYEKMQ (reference sequence). CDR3 length: 16 amino acids. The CDR3 is CATHGRFSSGANVLTF. The CDR3 DNA reads TGTGCCACCCATGGGCGATTTAGCTCTGGGGCCAACGTCCTGACTTTC.

The V gene is TRBV9, the J gene TRBJ2-7, with D tentatively TRBD1 (6 bases). The germline V and J ends were trimmed by 4 bases and 3 bases, with 23 bases remaining between them. The CDR3 sequence is 17 residues long. Germline V gives CDR1 SGDLS, CDR2 YYNGEE. This CDR3 is CASSQNPNRDMFYEQYF. CDR3 in DNA: TGTGCCAGCAGCCAAAACCCTAACAGGGACATGTTCTACGAGCAGTACTTC.

The CDR3 DNA reads TGCAGCGCCGCGCCGGGTCTCTTAGGACCCCTGGATGGCTCCTACAATGAGCAGTTCTTC. This sequence encodes CSAAPGLLGPLDGSYNEQFF. The rearrangement links TRBV29-1 to TRBJ2-1; no clear D gene. The CDR3 sequence is 20 residues long. CDR1 is SQVTM and CDR2 is ANQGSEA in the germline V gene. V was clipped by 7 bases and J by 0 bases, with 31 bases between them.

This chain connects TRBV7-9 to TRBJ2-7, with D tentatively TRBD2 (6 bases). This CDR3 contains 15 residues. Deletions cut 2 bases from V and 1 base from J, with 12 bases between. CDR1 SEHNR and CDR2 FQNEAQ come from the germline V gene (reference sequence). The CDR3 spells CASSLRRDGSYEQYF. CDR3 bases: TGTGCCAGCAGCTTAAGGCGGGACGGATCCTACGAGCAGTACTTC.

The genes are TRBV28 and TRBJ2-7; no clear D. The germline gives CDR1 MDHEN, CDR2 SYDVKM. The CDR3 has 13 residues. Trimming stripped 3 bases from V and 3 bases from J, with 9 bases between. The CDR3 DNA reads as TGTGCCAGCAGTTTTTTTAGAGGCTACGAGCAGTACTTC. It translates to CASSFFRGYEQYF.